The 8 T cell receptor beta chains reported below all come from one sample, sequenced in a study of radiation and T cells in renal cell carcinoma. Time point here: baseline pretreatment blood. The treatment was: 15 Gy SBRT to primary tumor, nephrectomy 4 weeks later. Clones were sequenced by immunoSEQ multiplex PCR, and TCRdb holds only the in-frame ones, with some missing. The data show 150,000 or so clones, about 87% seen once. Sequences were derived from blood, sampled from a patient whose treatment included radiotherapy and nephrectomy. These receptors all come from a woman between 70 and 85 years old with renal cell carcinoma.

This sequence joins TRBV29-1 and TRBJ2-2; 13 bases match TRBD2. Germline values: CDR1 SQVTM, CDR2 ANQGSEA. This CDR3 contains 17 residues. After removal of 5 bases from V and 0 bases from J, the junction contained 6 bases not matched to a gene. CDR3 protein: CSVSGLAGDSNTGELFF. CDR3 sequence (DNA): TGCAGCGTTTCCGGACTAGCGGGGGACTCGAACACCGGGGAGCTGTTTTTT.

V usage is TRBV4-3 and J usage is TRBJ1-6, with D possibly TRBD1 on 5 matching bases. Germline values: CDR1 LGHNA, CDR2 YSLEER. The V and J ends lost 7 bases and 6 bases respectively, with 16 bases between them. CDR3 length: 15 residues. The CDR3 bases are TGCGCCAGCACATTAGCTAGGGGTAGTAATTCACCCCTCCACTTT. Translating it yields CASTLARGSNSPLHF.

The chain combines TRBV2 with TRBJ2-1; unclear D gene. The CDR3 consists of 14 residues. Looked up from germline, CDR1 is SNHLY and CDR2 is FYNNEI. V lost 7 bases and J 4 bases, leaving 14 bases between the germline ends. The CDR3 bases are TGTGCCAGCAATCTGGTTACTCGGTACAATGAGCAGTTCTTC. It translates to CASNLVTRYNEQFF. The full variable domain, with the rest looked up from reference TRBV2 and TRBJ2-1, is EPEVTQTPSHQVTQMGQEVILRCVPISNHLYFYWYRQILGQKVEFLVSFYNNEISEKSEIFDDQFSVERPDGSNFTLKIRSTKLEDSAMYFCASNLVTRYNEQFFGPGTRLTVL.

The chain employs TRBV7-2 and TRBJ2-3; TRBD2 aligns across 11 bases. Trimming removed 3 bases from V and 5 bases from J; junction bases left unmatched: 1. Germline CDR1 reads SGHTA; CDR2 reads FQGNSA. This CDR3 comprises 14 residues. The CDR3 protein is CASSLGLAVDTQYF. DNA of the CDR3: TGTGCCAGCAGCTTGGGACTAGCGGTAGATACGCAGTATTTT. Combining the CDR3 with reference TRBV7-2 and TRBJ2-3 gives the whole variable domain GAGVSQSPSNKVTEKGKDVELRCDPISGHTALYWYRQSLGQGLEFLIYFQGNSAPDKSGLPSDRFSAERTGGSVSTLTIQRTQQEDSAVYLCASSLGLAVDTQYFGPGTRLTVL.

The chain couples TRBV28 to TRBJ1-2; D call uncertain. From germline, CDR1 is MDHEN and CDR2 SYDVKM. V was shortened by 11 bases and J by 0 bases, with 16 bases between the two germline ends. CDR3 length: 14 residues. CDR3 coding DNA: TGTGCCTCACGGGAAGGTTTAGCTAACTATGGCTACACCTTC. As protein: CASREGLANYGYTF.

The chain uses TRBV7-2 and TRBJ2-7; 7 nucleotides agree with TRBD1. The CDR3 runs to 14 residues. V lost 5 bases and J lost 7; bases outside the gene matches: 11. CDR1 SGHTA and CDR2 FQGNSA come from the germline V gene. The CDR3 nucleotides are TGTGCCAGCAGCAGACAGGCGCCAGGGGGAGAGCAGTACTTC. Translated, it gives CASSRQAPGGEQYF.

This rearrangement joins TRBV19 to TRBJ1-5, with a weak D call TRBD1 (5 bases). The CDR3 contains 13 residues. The V end lost 6 bases, the J end lost 5 bases, and 11 bases lay between the germline ends. Germline values: CDR1 LNHDA, CDR2 SQIVND (reference sequence). Here the CDR3 reads CASRDFRDQPQHF. The CDR3 nucleotides read TGTGCCAGTAGGGACTTCAGGGATCAGCCCCAGCATTTT.

This clone was observed a handful of times. The chain recombines TRBV5-1 with TRBJ1-2; 9 nucleotides line up with TRBD1. There are 13 residues in the CDR3. V trimming: 4 bases; J trimming: 8 bases; junction bases outside the gene matches: 6. Germline assignment: CDR1 SGHRS and CDR2 YFSETQ. The CDR3 region is CASSRGQGEGYTF. Here the CDR3 DNA reads TGCGCCAGCAGCCGGGGACAGGGTGAGGGCTACACCTTC.